In this sample, the clone carrying this TCR beta chain turned up many times. Its antigen is not known. Germline values: CDR1 LGHDT, CDR2 YNNKEL (reference sequence). This CDR3 is built from 15 residues. V lost 2 bases, J lost 2 bases, and 12 bases lay in between. With 10-nucleotide random UMIs included, cDNA was synthesized by 5'RACE. TCRdb reprocessed the 5' RACE reads via MiXCR and lists one record per CDR3 protein. The sample lists 20,000 to 25,000 distinct CDR3 sequences; 15% were seen once. The data derive from a study of neurological immune-mediated disorders. Study-wide findings and caveats: The level of TCR clonal expansion was highest in patients with HTLV-1-associated myelopathy and lowest in multiple sclerosis, where it fell below the level seen in healthy controls.

The V call is TRBV3-1, the J call TRBJ1-1; TRBD1 might be the D (5 bases). The sample consisted of PBMCs. This sequence was found in a female donor with HTLV-1-associated myelopathy (HAM/TSP). Here the CDR3 reads CASSQSRGGNTEAFF. Here the CDR3 DNA reads TGTGCCAGCAGCCAAAGTCGTGGGGGAAACACTGAAGCTTTCTTT.